This T cell receptor (beta chain) was sequenced in a study of cytomegalovirus exposure and HLA in healthy donors. In the PCR, 60 Vbeta and 13 Jbeta primers were used. Profiling relied on immunoSEQ multiplex PCR, and the TCRdb table lists in-frame clones only, not all of them. The table shows around 97,000 clones, with roughly four fifths occurring only once. V lost 8 bases to trimming and J lost 3 bases, with 16 bases between them. Germline lookup yields CDR1 SQVTM and CDR2 ANQGSEA. The CDR3 length is 13 residues. The clonotype was recovered from a man aged 35-49 years in good health and CMV-seropositive. The sample comprised PBMCs. The rearrangement links TRBV29-1 to TRBJ1-2; D unclear. Written as DNA, the CDR3 is TGCAGCACATTCGAGGGAATGGACTATGGCTACACCTTC. This codes for CSTFEGMDYGYTF.